The sample holds a few counts of the clone carrying this T cell receptor (beta chain). The antigen is undetermined. This sample was included in a study of T cell repertoires in cytomegalovirus infection. The CDR3 extends over 15 amino acids. Germline trimming cut 5 bases from V and 7 bases from J; bases unmatched to any gene: 10. The germline V gene has CDR1 SGHVS and CDR2 FNYEAQ. TCRdb re-called the reads with MiXCR, one entry per CDR3 protein. The table includes some 940,000 distinct CDR3 sequences, around 31% detected once. The chain employs TRBV7-6 and TRBJ2-1, with TRBD2 identical over 8 bases. The receptor was derived from a human donor in good health (CMV status not recorded). Some clones in this sample may be carry-over from other donors' samples. The sequencing used cultured CD8+ T cells from PBMCs, collected from culture after CMV antigen stimulation. The chain's CDR3 is CASSPSRGVVNEQFF. CDR3 coding DNA: TGTGCCAGCAGCCCTTCGCGGGGGGTTGTAAATGAGCAGTTCTTC.